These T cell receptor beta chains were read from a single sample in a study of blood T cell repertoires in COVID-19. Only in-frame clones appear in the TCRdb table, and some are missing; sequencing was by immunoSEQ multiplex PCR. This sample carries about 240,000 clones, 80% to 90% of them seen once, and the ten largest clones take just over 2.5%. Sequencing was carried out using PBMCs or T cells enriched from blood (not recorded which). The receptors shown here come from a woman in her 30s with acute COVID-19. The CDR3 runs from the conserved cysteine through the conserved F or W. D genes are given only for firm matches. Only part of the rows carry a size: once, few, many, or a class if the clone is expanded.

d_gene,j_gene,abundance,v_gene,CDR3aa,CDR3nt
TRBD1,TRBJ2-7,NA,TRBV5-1,CASSLPGQVLYEQYF,TGCGCCAGCAGCCTCCCGGGACAGGTTTTGTATGAGCAGTACTTC
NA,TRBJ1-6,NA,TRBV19,CASTPAASSYNSPLHF,TGTGCCAGTACCCCGGCGGCAAGCTCCTATAATTCACCCCTCCACTTT
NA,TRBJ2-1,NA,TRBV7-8,CASSNSHNEQFF,TGTGCCAGCAGCAACTCCCACAATGAGCAGTTCTTC
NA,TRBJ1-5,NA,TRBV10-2,CASRGPDTDQPQHF,TGCGCCAGCCGCGGCCCGGACACCGATCAGCCCCAGCATTTT
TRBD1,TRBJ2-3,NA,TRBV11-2,CASSPLRGSGTGWDTQYF,TGTGCCAGCAGCCCACTTAGGGGCTCCGGGACAGGGTGGGATACGCAGTATTTT
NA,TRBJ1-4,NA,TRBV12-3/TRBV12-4,CASSLGGKEKLFF,TGTGCCAGCAGTTTGGGGGGAAAGGAAAAACTGTTTTTT
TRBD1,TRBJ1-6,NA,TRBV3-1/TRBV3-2,CASSQAFGDRGSPLHF,TGTGCCAGCAGCCAAGCCTTCGGGGACAGGGGATCACCCCTCCACTTT
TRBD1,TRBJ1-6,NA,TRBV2,CASRSTGTETSPLHF,TGTGCCAGCAGATCCACCGGGACAGAGACTTCACCCCTCCACTTT
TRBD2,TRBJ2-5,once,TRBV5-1,CASRSTSGEGETQYF,TGCGCCAGCAGATCCACTAGCGGTGAGGGAGAGACCCAGTACTTC
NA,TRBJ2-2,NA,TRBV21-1,CASSRGGDPNTGELFF,TGTGCCAGCAGCAGGGGAGGGGATCCGAACACCGGGGAGCTGTTTTTT
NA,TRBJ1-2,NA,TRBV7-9,CASSRTARGIYGYTF,TGTGCCAGCAGCCGTACAGCCCGCGGGATATATGGCTACACCTTC
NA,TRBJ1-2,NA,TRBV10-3,CAILDRVPDGYTF,TGTGCCATCCTTGACAGAGTGCCTGATGGCTACACCTTC
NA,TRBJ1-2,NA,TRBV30,CAWSVRLGHLYGYTF,TGTGCCTGGAGTGTACGACTGGGACACCTCTATGGCTACACCTTC
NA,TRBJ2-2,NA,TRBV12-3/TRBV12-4,CAGHLRDTGELFF,TGTGCCGGCCATCTCCGGGACACCGGGGAGCTGTTTTTT
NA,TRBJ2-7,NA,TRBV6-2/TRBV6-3,CASSFVSGYEQYF,TGTGCCAGCAGTTTTGTGTCAGGCTACGAGCAGTACTTC
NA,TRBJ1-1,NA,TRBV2,CASRQVNTEAFF,TGTGCCAGCAGACAGGTGAACACTGAAGCTTTCTTT
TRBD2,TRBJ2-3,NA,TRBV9,CASSVPLAGGFTDTQYF,TGTGCCAGCAGCGTGCCCCTAGCGGGGGGCTTCACAGATACGCAGTATTTT
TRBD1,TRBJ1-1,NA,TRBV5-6,CASSRQGVEAFF,TGTGCCAGCAGCCGTCAGGGGGTTGAAGCTTTCTTT
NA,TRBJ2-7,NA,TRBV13,CASSWSGSLSLVQYF,TGTGCCAGCAGCTGGTCCGGGAGCCTTAGTCTCGTGCAGTACTTC
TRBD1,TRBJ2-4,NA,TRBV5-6,CASSLVDWGTGLYF,TGTGCCAGCAGCTTGGTAGATTGGGGGACAGGTCTATACTTC
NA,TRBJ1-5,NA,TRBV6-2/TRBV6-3,CASSSEPIQVPSHQPQHF,TGTGCCAGCAGTTCCGAACCAATACAGGTCCCAAGCCATCAGCCCCAGCATTTT
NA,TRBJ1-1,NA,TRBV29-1,CSVERVGEAFF,TGCAGCGTTGAGAGGGTAGGGGAAGCTTTCTTT
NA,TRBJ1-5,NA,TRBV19,CASSTEFDSNQPQHF,TGTGCCAGCTCGACAGAATTCGATAGCAATCAGCCCCAGCATTTT
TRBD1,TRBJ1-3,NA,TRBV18,CASSPPGTGTGNTIYF,TGTGCCAGCTCACCACCGGGGACAGGGACTGGAAACACCATATATTTT
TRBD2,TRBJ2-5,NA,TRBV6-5,CASRLAGGWETQYF,TGTGCCAGCAGACTAGCGGGGGGTTGGGAGACCCAGTACTTC
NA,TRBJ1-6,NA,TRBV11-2,CASSQGGGNSPLHF,TGTGCCAGCAGCCAGGGCGGGGGGAATTCACCCCTCCACTTT
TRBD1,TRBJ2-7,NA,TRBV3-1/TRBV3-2,CASSRKGTGQDYEQYF,TGTGCCAGCAGCCGAAAAGGGACGGGACAGGACTACGAGCAGTACTTC
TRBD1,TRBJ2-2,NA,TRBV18,CASSPYQGQGANTGELFF,TGTGCCAGCTCACCATACCAAGGACAGGGCGCGAACACCGGGGAGCTGTTTTTT
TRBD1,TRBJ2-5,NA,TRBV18,CASSRQGEETQYF,TGTGCCAGCTCACGACAGGGGGAGGAGACCCAGTACTTC
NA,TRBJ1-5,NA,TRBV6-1,CASSETGFSGDKPQHF,TGTGCCAGCAGTGAAACAGGGTTTTCGGGTGATAAGCCCCAGCATTTT
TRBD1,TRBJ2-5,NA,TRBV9,CASSVGVGTGQETQYF,TGTGCCAGCAGCGTAGGGGTCGGGACAGGGCAAGAGACCCAGTACTTC
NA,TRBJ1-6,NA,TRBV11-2,CASSLVGESPLHF,TGTGCCAGCAGCTTAGTTGGAGAATCACCCCTCCACTTT
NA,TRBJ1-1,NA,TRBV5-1,CASSSGDGADTEAFF,TGCGCCAGCAGTAGCGGGGATGGGGCGGACACTGAAGCTTTCTTT
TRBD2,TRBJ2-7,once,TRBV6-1,CASSELTSGFSYEQYF,TGTGCCAGCAGTGAGCTGACTAGCGGGTTCTCCTACGAGCAGTACTTC
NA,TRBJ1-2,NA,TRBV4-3,CASSQEGRADYGYTF,TGCGCCAGCAGCCAAGAAGGGAGGGCTGACTATGGCTACACCTTC